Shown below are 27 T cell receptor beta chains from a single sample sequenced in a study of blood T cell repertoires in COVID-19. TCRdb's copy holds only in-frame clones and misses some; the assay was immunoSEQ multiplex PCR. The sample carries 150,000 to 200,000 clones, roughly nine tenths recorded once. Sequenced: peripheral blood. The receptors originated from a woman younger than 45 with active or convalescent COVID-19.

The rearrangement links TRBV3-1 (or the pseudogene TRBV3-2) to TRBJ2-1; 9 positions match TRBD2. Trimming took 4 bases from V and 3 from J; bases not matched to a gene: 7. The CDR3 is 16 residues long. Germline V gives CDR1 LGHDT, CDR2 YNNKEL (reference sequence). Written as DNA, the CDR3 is TGTGCCAGCAGCCCGAGACAGCGGGGGGACTACAATGAGCAGTTCTTC. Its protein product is CASSPRQRGDYNEQFF.

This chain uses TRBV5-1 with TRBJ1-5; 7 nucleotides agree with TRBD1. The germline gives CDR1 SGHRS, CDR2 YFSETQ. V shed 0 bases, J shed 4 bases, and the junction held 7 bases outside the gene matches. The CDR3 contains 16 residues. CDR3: CASSLALPGQNQPQHF. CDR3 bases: TGCGCCAGCAGCTTGGCCTTACCGGGACAGAATCAGCCCCAGCATTTT. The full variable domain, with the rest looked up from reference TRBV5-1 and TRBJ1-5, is KAGVTQTPRYLIKTRGQQVTLSCSPISGHRSVSWYQQTPGQGLQFLFEYFSETQRNKGNFPGRFSGRQFSNSRSEMNVSTLELGDSALYLCASSLALPGQNQPQHFGDGTRLSIL.

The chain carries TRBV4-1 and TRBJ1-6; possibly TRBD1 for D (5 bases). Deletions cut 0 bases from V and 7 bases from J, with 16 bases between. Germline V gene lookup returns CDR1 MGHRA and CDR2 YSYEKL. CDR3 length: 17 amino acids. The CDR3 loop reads CASSQDGLVRANSPLHF. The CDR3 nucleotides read TGCGCCAGCAGCCAAGATGGTTTGGTCAGGGCAAATTCACCCCTCCACTTT.

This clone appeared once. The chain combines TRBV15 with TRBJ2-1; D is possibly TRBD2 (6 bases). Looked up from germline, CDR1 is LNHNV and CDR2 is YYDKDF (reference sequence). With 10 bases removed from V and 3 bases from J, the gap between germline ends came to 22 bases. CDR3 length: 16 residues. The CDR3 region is CAIREAGEVDYNEQFF. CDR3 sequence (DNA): TGTGCCATCAGGGAAGCGGGCGAGGTAGACTACAATGAGCAGTTCTTC.

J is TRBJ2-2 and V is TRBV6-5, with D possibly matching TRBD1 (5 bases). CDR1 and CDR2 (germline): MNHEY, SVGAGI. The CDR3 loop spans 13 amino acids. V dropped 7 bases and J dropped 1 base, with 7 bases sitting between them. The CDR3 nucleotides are TGTGCCAGCAAAGGACAGAACACCGGGGAGCTGTTTTTT. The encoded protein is CASKGQNTGELFF.

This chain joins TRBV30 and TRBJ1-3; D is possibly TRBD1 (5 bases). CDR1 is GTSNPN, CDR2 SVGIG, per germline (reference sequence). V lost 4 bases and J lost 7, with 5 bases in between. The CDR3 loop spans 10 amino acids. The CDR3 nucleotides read TGTGCCTGGAAGGGGAACACCATATATTTT. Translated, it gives CAWKGNTIYF.

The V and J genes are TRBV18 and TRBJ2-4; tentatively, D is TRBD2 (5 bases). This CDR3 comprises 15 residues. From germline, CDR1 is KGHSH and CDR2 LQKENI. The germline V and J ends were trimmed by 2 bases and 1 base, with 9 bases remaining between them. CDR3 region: CASSPRTGAKNIQYF. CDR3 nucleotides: TGTGCCAGCTCACCAAGAACGGGGGCCAAAAACATTCAGTACTTC.

In nucleotides, the CDR3 is TGCGCCAGCAGCTTCGCGCAGGGCTCTGGAAACACCATATATTTT. Translating it yields CASSFAQGSGNTIYF. This rearrangement joins TRBV5-1 to TRBJ1-3; perhaps TRBD1 as D (5 bases). Trimming pared 2 bases from V and 0 bases from J, leaving 9 bases between. Germline V gene sequence: CDR1 SGHRS, CDR2 YFSETQ. The CDR3 length is 15 residues.

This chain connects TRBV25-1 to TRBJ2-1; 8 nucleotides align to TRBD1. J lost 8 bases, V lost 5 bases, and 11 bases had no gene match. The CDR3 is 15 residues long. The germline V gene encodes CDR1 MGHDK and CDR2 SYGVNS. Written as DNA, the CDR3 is TGTGCCAGCAGTCCCGCGGCAGGGGGCATCCATGAGCAGTTCTTC. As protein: CASSPAAGGIHEQFF.

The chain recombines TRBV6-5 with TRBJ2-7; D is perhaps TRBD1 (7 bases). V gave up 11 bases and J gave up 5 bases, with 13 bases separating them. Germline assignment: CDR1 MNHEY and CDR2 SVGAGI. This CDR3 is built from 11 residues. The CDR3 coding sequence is TGTGCCGCAGGGGGAGGCGACGAGCAGTACTTC. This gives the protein CAAGGGDEQYF.

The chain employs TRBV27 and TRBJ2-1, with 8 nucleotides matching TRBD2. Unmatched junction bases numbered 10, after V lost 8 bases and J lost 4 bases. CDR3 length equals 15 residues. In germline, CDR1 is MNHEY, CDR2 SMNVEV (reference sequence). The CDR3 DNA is TGTGCCAGCCGCTCGGGGCGGGGGGAATACAATGAGCAGTTCTTC. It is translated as CASRSGRGEYNEQFF.

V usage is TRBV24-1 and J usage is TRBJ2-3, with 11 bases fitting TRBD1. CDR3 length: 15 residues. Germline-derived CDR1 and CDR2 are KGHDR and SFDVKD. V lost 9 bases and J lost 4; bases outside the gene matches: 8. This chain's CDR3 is CATSPGQGVPDTQYF. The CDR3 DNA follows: TGTGCCACCTCCCCGGGACAGGGGGTCCCAGATACGCAGTATTTT.

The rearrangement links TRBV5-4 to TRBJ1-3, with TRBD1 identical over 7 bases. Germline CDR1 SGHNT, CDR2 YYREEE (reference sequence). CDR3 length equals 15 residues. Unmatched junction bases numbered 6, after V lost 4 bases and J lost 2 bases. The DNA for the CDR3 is TGTGCCAGCAGCCTCGGCGGGACAGCTGGAAACACCATATATTTT. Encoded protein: CASSLGGTAGNTIYF. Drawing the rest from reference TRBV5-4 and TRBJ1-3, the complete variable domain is ETGVTQSPTHLIKTRGQQVTLRCSSQSGHNTVSWYQQALGQGPQFIFQYYREEENGRGNFPPRFSGLQFPNYSSELNVNALELDDSALYLCASSLGGTAGNTIYFGEGSWLTVV.

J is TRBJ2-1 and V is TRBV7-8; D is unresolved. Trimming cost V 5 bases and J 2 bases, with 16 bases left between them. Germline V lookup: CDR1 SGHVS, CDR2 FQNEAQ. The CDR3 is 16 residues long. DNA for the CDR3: TGTGCCAGCAGCACGCACCTTGGCGGCCCCTACAATGAGCAGTTCTTC. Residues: CASSTHLGGPYNEQFF.

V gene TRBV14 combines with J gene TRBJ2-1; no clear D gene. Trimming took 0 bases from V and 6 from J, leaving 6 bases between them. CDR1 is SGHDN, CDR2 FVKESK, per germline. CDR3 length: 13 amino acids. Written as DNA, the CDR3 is TGTGCCAGCAGCCAAGAACGAGGCAATGAGCAGTTCTTC. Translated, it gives CASSQERGNEQFF.

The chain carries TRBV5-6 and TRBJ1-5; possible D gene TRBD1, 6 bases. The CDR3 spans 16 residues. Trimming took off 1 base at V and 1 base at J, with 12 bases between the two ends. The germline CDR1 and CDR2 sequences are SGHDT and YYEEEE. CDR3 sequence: CASSLKTGLSNQPQHF. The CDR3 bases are TGTGCCAGCAGCTTGAAGACAGGATTAAGCAATCAGCCCCAGCATTTT.

The CDR3 protein is CASSPDRGTYEQYF. The CDR3 region has the DNA TGCGCCAGCAGCCCGGACAGGGGGACCTACGAGCAGTACTTC. The chain employs TRBV5-1 and TRBJ2-7; 10 positions agree with TRBD1. Germline V gene sequence: CDR1 SGHRS, CDR2 YFSETQ. This CDR3 contains 14 residues. V dropped 4 bases and J dropped 2; count of bases not matched to a gene: 3. The full variable domain, its missing parts supplied by reference TRBV5-1 and TRBJ2-7, is KAGVTQTPRYLIKTRGQQVTLSCSPISGHRSVSWYQQTPGQGLQFLFEYFSETQRNKGNFPGRFSGRQFSNSRSEMNVSTLELGDSALYLCASSPDRGTYEQYFGPGTRLTVT.

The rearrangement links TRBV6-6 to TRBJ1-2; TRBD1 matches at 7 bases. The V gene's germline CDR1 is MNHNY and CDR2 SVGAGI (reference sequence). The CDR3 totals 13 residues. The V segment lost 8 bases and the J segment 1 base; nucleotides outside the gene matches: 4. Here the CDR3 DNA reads TGTGCCAGCCACCAGGGGGGTAACTATGGCTACACCTTC. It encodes CASHQGGNYGYTF.

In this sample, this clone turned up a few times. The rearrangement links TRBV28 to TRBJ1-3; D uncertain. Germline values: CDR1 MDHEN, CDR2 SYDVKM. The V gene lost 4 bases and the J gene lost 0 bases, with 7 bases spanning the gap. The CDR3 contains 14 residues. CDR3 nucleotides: TGTGCCAGCAGTTCTGGACTCTCTGGAAACACCATATATTTT. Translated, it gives CASSSGLSGNTIYF.

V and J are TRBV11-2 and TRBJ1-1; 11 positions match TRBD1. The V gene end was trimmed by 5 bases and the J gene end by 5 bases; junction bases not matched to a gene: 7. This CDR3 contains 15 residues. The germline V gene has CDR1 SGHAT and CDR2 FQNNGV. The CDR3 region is CASSAGQGARTEAFF. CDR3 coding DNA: TGTGCCAGCAGCGCCGGACAGGGGGCGAGGACTGAAGCTTTCTTT. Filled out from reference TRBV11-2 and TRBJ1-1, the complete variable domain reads EAGVAQSPRYKIIEKRQSVAFWCNPISGHATLYWYQQILGQGPKLLIQFQNNGVVDDSQLPKDRFSAERLKGVDSTLKIQPAKLEDSAVYLCASSAGQGARTEAFFGQGTRLTVV.

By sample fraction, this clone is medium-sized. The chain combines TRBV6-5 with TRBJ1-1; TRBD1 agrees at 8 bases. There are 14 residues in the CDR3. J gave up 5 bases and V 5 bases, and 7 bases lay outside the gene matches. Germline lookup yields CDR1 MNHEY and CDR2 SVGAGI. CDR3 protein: CASSTQRQGTEAFF. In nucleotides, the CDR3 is TGTGCCAGCAGTACCCAAAGACAGGGGACTGAAGCTTTCTTT.

The CDR3 loop reads CATSREGPGTSPSSYNEQFF. CDR3 DNA sequence: TGTGCCACCAGCAGAGAGGGTCCCGGGACTAGCCCGAGCTCCTACAATGAGCAGTTCTTC. This chain uses TRBV15 with TRBJ2-1; 9 positions match TRBD2. The CDR3 length is 20 residues. The germline V gene encodes CDR1 LNHNV and CDR2 YYDKDF (reference sequence). J was trimmed by 0 bases and V by 0 bases; bases with no gene match: 12.

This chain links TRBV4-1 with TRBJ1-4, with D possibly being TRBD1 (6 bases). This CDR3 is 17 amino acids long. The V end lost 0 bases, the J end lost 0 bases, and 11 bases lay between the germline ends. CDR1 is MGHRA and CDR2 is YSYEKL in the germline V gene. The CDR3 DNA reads TGCGCCAGCAGCCAAGAGAGGGGGGGAACAACTAATGAAAAACTGTTTTTT. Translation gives CASSQERGGTTNEKLFF.

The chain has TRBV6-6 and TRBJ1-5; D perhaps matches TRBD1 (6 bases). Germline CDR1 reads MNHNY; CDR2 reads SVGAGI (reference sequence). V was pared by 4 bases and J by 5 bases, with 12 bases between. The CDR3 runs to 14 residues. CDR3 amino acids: CASSSKDSYQPQHF. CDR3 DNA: TGTGCCAGCAGTTCGAAGGACAGCTATCAGCCCCAGCATTTT.

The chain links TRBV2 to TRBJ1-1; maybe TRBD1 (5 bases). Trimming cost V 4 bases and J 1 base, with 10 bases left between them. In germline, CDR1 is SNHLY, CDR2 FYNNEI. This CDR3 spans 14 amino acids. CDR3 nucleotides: TGTGCCAGCAGTGTAAGGGGCTCGAACACTGAAGCTTTCTTT. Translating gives CASSVRGSNTEAFF.

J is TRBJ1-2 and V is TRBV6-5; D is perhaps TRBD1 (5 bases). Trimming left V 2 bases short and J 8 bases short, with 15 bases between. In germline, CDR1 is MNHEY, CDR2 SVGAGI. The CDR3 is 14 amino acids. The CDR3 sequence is CASSYIVGGVGYTF. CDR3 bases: TGTGCCAGCAGTTACATAGTGGGAGGGGTCGGCTACACCTTC.

In nucleotides, the CDR3 is TGCGCCAGCAGTCATCAACAGTACCGCTACGAGCAGTACTTC. Residues: CASSHQQYRYEQYF. This rearrangement joins TRBV23-1 to TRBJ2-7; D uncertain. TRBV23-1 is placed among ORFs of uncertain function. V was trimmed by 3 bases and J by 3 bases, leaving 12 bases between them. This CDR3 is 14 amino acids long.